This entry concerns a single T cell receptor (beta chain). What it binds is unknown. This CDR3 contains 17 residues. V lost 3 bases and J lost 4, with 19 bases in between. From germline, CDR1 is LGHDT and CDR2 YNNKEL (reference sequence). These data belong to a study of T-cell reconstitution after alpha-beta-depleted transplantation in children. The study's findings and limits: Once a year had passed after transplant, T-cell counts and diversity came mostly from newly produced T cells. By about two months after transplant, alpha-beta T cells reportedly arose from several hundred graft clones that had expanded. Surviving recipient cells, namely T cells and thymic progenitors, were the source of high day-60 TCRbeta diversity in some patients.

Unique molecular identifiers tagged the TCRbeta library. In TCRdb, the PCR reads were re-called with MiXCR into one record per CDR3 protein. In the table there are 200,000 to 250,000 distinct CDR3 sequences, more than 20% of which are singletons. The V gene is TRBV3-1, the J gene TRBJ2-1, with D hard to call. The receptor was isolated from a girl aged 2 to 10 with Fanconi anemia, due to receive a stem cell transplant. Specimen: PBMCs, collected before TCRalphabeta/CD19-depleted stem cell transplant. The CDR3 loop reads CASSQIIFKGGYNEQFF. CDR3 nucleotide sequence: TGTGCCAGCAGCCAGATCATATTCAAGGGCGGATACAATGAGCAGTTCTTC.